This T cell receptor (beta chain) was recovered during a study of PD-1 blockade in classical Hodgkin lymphoma (dated by TCRdb to the early 2020s). For the study in its entirety: Nivolumab dosing was 3 mg/kg intravenously every 2 weeks, continuing until either disease progression or unacceptable toxicity. The study used CyTOF and TCR beta sequencing to define a peripheral blood immune signature of response to PD-1 blockade in classical Hodgkin lymphoma. Study-level results and caveats: A significant rise by C4D1 was seen in CD4+ but not CD8+ TCR diversity (p=0.0027 vs p=0.16), with the rise being most apparent in complete responders (p=0.02). The study was limited to a single clinical trial cohort, and causes of repertoire differences, possibly disease activity or prior therapy, remained undefined. Trial patients achieving complete response had baseline diversity similar to newly diagnosed patients, whereas partial responders and progressors had significantly lower diversity. Baseline TCR diversity was reported to be lower in newly diagnosed patients than in healthy donors and to be lower still in relapsed/refractory patients. Diversity was lower in patients who began nivolumab less than 1 year after ASCT, so these patients were left out of later analyses to avoid confounding by immune reconstitution.

The intended sense of this specimen's time point label: cycle 1 day 1 (C1D1), immediately before nivolumab initiation. Every trial patient had relapsed following autologous stem cell transplantation, and prior brentuximab vedotin exposure was what differed among cohorts A, B and C. The trial cohort comprised 60 or so patients with relapsed/refractory classical Hodgkin lymphoma whose best overall responses were complete response, partial response or progressive disease. Trial patients were treated with single-agent nivolumab in the multi-cohort phase II CheckMate 205 trial. Best overall response was determined by an independent review committee according to the 2007 International Working Group response criteria. Trial PBMCs were collected immediately before nivolumab initiation (C1D1) and during therapy at cycle 2 day 1 and cycle 4 day 1. Peripheral blood was collected in 8 mL Vacutainer Cell Preparation Tubes, from which PBMCs were isolated by centrifugation and then cryopreserved.

Here V drops 3 bases and J drops 3 bases, and the junction holds 7 bases not matched to any gene. Counted from cysteine to phenylalanine, this CDR3 has 15 amino acids. The sequence is cut down to CDR3 DNA, 45 bases in frame from base 1. In the germline V gene, CDR1 corresponds to SGHVS and CDR2 to FNYEAQ. The Qiagen DNeasy kit was used to extract genomic DNA from unsorted PBMCs and from the negatively selected CD4+ and CD8+ fractions. Amplification of TCR beta CDR3 regions was done by immunoSEQ multiplex PCR with primers that anneal to V and J segments. A synthetic immune receptor repertoire was used to minimize amplification bias, and any remaining bias was removed computationally after sequencing. On the authors' methods: Custom Python scripts were used to quantify repertoire diversity as the Shannon entropy index. Unsorted, CD4+ and CD8+ repertoires were analyzed separately, except for combined analyses in which CD4+ and CD8+ sequences were merged in silico. A clone was considered expanded if an increase in frequency of at least 2-fold after treatment relative to C1D1 was found, and a pseudocount of 0.5 was applied to clones undetected at baseline. Singleton clones were defined as clones with 0 or 1 copy at C1D1, and non-singleton clones were defined as clones with 2 or more copies. Clones expanded in unsorted samples were annotated as CD4+, CD8+ or unknown by matching protein sequences in sorted samples from the same patient. Wilcoxon tests on paired samples were used to test diversity changes from C1D1 to C4D1. Imported from immuneACCESS, the table was reduced by TCRdb to in-frame sequences with V and J called. These copies leave out some clones; in studies compared against another copy, an unresolved V gene accounts for under half, and the cause of the remainder is not known. Clonal size and the V and J genes are those of that table, whereas D and trimming came from the DNA. The sample table lists 20,000 to 25,000 clones, about 70% of them with a count of one. The ten top clones hold roughly 3.4% of the sample.

As concerns this clone: This receptor's antigen is unknown. No base-level quality is on record; no much larger clone is a single base apart.

Source: peripheral blood mononuclear cells (PBMCs), taken at baseline. The source of this sequence is a human donor with classical Hodgkin lymphoma. The chain joins TRBV7-6 to TRBJ2-7, with 8 central nucleotides matching TRBD2. The CDR3 reads CASSLRAGRGYEQYF. The DNA is TGTGCCAGCAGCTTGCGAGCCGGGAGGGGCTACGAGCAGTACTTC.